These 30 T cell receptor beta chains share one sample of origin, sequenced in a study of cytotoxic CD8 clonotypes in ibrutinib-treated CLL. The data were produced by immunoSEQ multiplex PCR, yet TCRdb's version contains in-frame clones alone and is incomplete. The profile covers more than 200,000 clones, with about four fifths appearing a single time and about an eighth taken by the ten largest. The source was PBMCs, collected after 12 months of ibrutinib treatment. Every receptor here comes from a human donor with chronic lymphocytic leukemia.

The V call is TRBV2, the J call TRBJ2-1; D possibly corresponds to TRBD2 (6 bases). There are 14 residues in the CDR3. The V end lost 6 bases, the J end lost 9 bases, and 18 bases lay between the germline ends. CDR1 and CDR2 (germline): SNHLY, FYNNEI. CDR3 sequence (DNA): TGTGCCAGCAGCGTCGGTGGCGGGACGGGTGAGCAGTTCTTC. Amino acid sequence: CASSVGGGTGEQFF.

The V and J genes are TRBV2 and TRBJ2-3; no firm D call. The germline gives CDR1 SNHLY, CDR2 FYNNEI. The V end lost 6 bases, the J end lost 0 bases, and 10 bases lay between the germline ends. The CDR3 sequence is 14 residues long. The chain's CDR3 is CASRESLSTDTQYF. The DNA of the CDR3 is TGTGCCAGCAGAGAATCACTGAGCACAGATACGCAGTATTTT.

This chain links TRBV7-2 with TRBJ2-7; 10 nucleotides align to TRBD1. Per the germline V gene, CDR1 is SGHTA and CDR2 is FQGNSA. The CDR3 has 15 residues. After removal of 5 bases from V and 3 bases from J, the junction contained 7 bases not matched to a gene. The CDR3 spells CASSPGWTGGYEQYF. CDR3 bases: TGTGCCAGCAGCCCGGGCTGGACAGGGGGCTACGAGCAGTACTTC. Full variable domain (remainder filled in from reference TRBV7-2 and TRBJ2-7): GAGVSQSPSNKVTEKGKDVELRCDPISGHTALYWYRQSLGQGLEFLIYFQGNSAPDKSGLPSDRFSAERTGGSVSTLTIQRTQQEDSAVYLCASSPGWTGGYEQYFGPGTRLTVT.

CDR3: CASSDLSPYGYTF. The DNA of the CDR3 is TGTGCCAGCAGTGACCTCTCCCCCTATGGCTACACCTTC. The chain employs TRBV28 and TRBJ1-2; D is uncertain. Germline CDR1 and CDR2: MDHEN and SYDVKM. The length of the CDR3 is 13 residues. Trimming shortened V by 5 bases and J by 4 bases, and 11 bases separated the two germline ends.

The CDR3 DNA follows: TGTGCCAGCAGTGACGGATATAAGGGGGCCAACGTCCTGACTTTC. It specifies CASSDGYKGANVLTF. This chain joins TRBV6-4 and TRBJ2-6; D is undetermined. Trimming left V 2 bases short and J 4 bases short, with 9 bases between. CDR3 length: 15 amino acids. The V gene's germline CDR1 is MRHNA and CDR2 SNTAGT.

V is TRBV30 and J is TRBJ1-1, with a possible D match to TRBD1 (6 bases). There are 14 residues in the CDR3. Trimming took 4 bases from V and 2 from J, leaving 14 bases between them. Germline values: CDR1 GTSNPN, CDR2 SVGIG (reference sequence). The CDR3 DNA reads TGTGCCTGGATCCTAGGACAGATAAACACTGAAGCTTTCTTT. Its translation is CAWILGQINTEAFF.

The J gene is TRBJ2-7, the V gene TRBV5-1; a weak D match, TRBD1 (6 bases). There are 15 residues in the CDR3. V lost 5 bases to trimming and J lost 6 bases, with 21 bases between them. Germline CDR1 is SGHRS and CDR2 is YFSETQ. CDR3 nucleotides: TGCGCCAGCAGTTTTGGCCCACAGGGAGCCTCCGAGCAGTACTTC. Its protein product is CASSFGPQGASEQYF. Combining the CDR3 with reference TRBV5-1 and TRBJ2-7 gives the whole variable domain KAGVTQTPRYLIKTRGQQVTLSCSPISGHRSVSWYQQTPGQGLQFLFEYFSETQRNKGNFPGRFSGRQFSNSRSEMNVSTLELGDSALYLCASSFGPQGASEQYFGPGTRLTVT.

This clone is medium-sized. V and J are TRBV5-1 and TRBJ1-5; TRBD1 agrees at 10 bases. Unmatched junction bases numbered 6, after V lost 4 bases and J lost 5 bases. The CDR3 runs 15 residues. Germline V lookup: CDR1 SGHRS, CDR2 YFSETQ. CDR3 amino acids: CASSPEGQGYQPQHF. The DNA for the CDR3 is TGCGCCAGCAGCCCCGAGGGACAGGGGTATCAGCCCCAGCATTTT. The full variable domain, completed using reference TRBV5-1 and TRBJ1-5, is KAGVTQTPRYLIKTRGQQVTLSCSPISGHRSVSWYQQTPGQGLQFLFEYFSETQRNKGNFPGRFSGRQFSNSRSEMNVSTLELGDSALYLCASSPEGQGYQPQHFGDGTRLSIL.

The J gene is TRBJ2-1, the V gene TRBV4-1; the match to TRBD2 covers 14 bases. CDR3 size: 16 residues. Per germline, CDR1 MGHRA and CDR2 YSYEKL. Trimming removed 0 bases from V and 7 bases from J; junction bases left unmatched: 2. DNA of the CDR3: TGCGCCAGCAGCCAAGATTGGACTAGCGGGGGGAATGAGCAGTTCTTC. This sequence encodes CASSQDWTSGGNEQFF.

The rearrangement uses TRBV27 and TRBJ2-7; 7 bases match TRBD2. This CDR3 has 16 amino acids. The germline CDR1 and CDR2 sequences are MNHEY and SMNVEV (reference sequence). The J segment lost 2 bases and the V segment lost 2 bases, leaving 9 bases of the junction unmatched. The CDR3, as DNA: TGTGCCAGCAGTTTAAACCCCGGGGGGTCCCCCTACGAGCAGTACTTC. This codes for CASSLNPGGSPYEQYF.

The CDR3: CASTGTGGYNEQFF. CDR3 DNA: TGCGCCAGCACGGGAACAGGGGGGTACAATGAGCAGTTCTTC. The V and J genes are TRBV10-2 and TRBJ2-1, with 8 bases aligning to TRBD1. From germline, CDR1 is WSHSY and CDR2 SAAADI. The CDR3 runs 14 residues. With 7 bases clipped from V and 4 bases from J, the junction kept 6 bases outside the gene matches.

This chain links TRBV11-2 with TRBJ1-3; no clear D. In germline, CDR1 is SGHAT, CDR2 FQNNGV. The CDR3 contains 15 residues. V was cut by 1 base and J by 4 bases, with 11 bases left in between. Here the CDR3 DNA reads TGTGCCAGCAGCTTAGGGCCCTCGGGAGGAAACACCATATATTTT. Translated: CASSLGPSGGNTIYF.

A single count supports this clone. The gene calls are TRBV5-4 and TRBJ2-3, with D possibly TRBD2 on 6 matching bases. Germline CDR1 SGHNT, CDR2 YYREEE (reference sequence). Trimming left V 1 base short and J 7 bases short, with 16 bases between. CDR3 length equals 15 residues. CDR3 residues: CASSLRLARSHTQYF. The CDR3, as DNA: TGTGCCAGCAGCTTGAGGCTAGCGCGTTCCCATACGCAGTATTTT.

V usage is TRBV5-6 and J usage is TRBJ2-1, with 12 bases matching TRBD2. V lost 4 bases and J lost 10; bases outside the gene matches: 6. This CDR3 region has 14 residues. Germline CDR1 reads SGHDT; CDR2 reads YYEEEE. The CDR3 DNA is TGTGCCAGCAGCGCAGGACTAGCGGGGTACGAGCAGTTCTTC. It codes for CASSAGLAGYEQFF.

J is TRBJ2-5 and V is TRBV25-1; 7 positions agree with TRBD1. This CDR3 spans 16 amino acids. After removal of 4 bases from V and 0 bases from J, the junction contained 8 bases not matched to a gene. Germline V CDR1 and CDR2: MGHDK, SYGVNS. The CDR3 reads CASSAGTEPYQETQYF. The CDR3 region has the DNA TGTGCCAGCAGTGCGGGGACAGAACCGTACCAAGAGACCCAGTACTTC.

CDR3 in DNA: TGTGCCAGCAGCTTAGATGGTAGCGGGACCTTCTACTTC. This translates into CASSLDGSGTFYF. This chain connects TRBV7-2 to TRBJ2-7, with TRBD2 matching 8 bases. There are 13 residues in the CDR3. With 1 base clipped from V and 13 bases from J, the junction kept 9 bases outside the gene matches. The germline gives CDR1 SGHTA, CDR2 FQGNSA. The complete variable domain, with remaining parts taken from reference TRBV7-2 and TRBJ2-7, reads GAGVSQSPSNKVTEKGKDVELRCDPISGHTALYWYRQSLGQGLEFLIYFQGNSAPDKSGLPSDRFSAERTGGSVSTLTIQRTQQEDSAVYLCASSLDGSGTFYFGPGTRLTVT.

CDR3 DNA: TGTGCCAGCACCTCAGGTCGAAGCTCCTACGAGCAGTACTTC. Protein: CASTSGRSSYEQYF. J is TRBJ2-7 and V is TRBV6-5; D remains unclear. Germline V gene sequence: CDR1 MNHEY, CDR2 SVGAGI. V was trimmed by 7 bases and J by 0 bases, leaving 13 bases between them. CDR3 size: 14 residues.

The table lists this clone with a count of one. DNA of the CDR3: TGTGCCAGCTCAATACCCGGGACGAGTCGGAATGAGCAGTTCTTC. It translates to CASSIPGTSRNEQFF. V is TRBV5-4 and J is TRBJ2-1; D is perhaps TRBD1 or TRBD2 (5 bases each). This CDR3 has 15 amino acids. Trimming pared 7 bases from V and 7 bases from J, leaving 21 bases between. Germline V gene data show CDR1 as SGHNT and CDR2 as YYREEE (reference sequence).

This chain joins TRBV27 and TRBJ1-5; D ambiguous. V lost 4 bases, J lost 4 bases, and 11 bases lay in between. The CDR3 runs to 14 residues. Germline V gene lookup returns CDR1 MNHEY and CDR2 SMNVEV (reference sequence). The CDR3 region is CASSSPARNQPQHF. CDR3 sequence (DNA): TGTGCCAGCAGTTCGCCTGCGAGGAATCAGCCCCAGCATTTT.

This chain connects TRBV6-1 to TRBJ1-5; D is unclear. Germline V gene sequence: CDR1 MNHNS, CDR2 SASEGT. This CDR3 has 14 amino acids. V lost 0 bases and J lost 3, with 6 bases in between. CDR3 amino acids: CASSEASYNQPQHF. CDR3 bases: TGTGCCAGCAGTGAAGCCAGTTACAATCAGCCCCAGCATTTT.

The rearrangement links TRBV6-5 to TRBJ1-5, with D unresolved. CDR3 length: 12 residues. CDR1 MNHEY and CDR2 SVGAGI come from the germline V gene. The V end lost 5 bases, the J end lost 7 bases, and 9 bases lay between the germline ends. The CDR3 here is CASSEPGQPQHF. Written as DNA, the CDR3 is TGTGCCAGCAGTGAACCGGGGCAGCCCCAGCATTTT.

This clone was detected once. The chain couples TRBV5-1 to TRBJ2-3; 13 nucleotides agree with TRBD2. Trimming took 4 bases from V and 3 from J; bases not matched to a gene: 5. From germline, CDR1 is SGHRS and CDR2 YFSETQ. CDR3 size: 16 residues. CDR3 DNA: TGCGCCAGCAGCCCTTGGACTAGCGGGGGAACAGATACGCAGTATTTT. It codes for CASSPWTSGGTDTQYF.

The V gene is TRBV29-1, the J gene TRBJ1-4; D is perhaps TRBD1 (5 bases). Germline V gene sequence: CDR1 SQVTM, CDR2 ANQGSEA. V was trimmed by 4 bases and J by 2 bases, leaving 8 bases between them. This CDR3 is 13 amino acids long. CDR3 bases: TGCAGCGTTGTGGGGCAGACTAATGAAAAACTGTTTTTT. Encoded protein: CSVVGQTNEKLFF.

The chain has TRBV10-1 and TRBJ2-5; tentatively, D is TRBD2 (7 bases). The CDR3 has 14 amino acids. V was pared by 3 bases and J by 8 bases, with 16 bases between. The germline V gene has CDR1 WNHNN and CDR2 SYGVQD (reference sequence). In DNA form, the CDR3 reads TGCGCCAGCAGTGATCGGGGGGCCCCCTTAACCCAGTACTTC. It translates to CASSDRGAPLTQYF.

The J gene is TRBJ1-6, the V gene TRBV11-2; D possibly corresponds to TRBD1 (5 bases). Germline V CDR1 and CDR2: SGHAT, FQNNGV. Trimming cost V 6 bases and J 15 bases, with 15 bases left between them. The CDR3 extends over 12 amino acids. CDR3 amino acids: CASSQGTSHLHF. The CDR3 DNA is TGTGCCAGCAGTCAAGGGACGTCTCACCTCCACTTT.

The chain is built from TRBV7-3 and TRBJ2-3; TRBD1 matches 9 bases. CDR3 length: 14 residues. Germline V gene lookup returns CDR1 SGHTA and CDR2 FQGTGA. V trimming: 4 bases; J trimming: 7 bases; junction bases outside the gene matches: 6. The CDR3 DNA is TGTGCCAGCAGCTCCCCGGGACAGGGAAATACGCAGTATTTT. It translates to CASSSPGQGNTQYF. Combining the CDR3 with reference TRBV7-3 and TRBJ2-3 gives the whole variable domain GAGVSQTPSNKVTEKGKYVELRCDPISGHTALYWYRQSLGQGPEFLIYFQGTGAADDSGLPNDRFFAVRPEGSVSTLKIQRTERGDSAVYLCASSSPGQGNTQYFGPGTRLTVL.

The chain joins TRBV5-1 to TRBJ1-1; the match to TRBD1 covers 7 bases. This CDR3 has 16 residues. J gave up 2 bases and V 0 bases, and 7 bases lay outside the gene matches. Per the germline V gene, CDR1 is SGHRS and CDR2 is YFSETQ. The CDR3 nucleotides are TGCGCCAGCAGCTTGGCGTACAGGGGAGGAAACACTGAAGCTTTCTTT. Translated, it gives CASSLAYRGGNTEAFF.

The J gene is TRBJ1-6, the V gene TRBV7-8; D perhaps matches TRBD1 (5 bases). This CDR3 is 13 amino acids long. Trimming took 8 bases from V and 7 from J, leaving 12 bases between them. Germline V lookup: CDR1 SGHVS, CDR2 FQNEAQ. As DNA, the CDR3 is TGTGCCAGCTCCGACAGCGTCAATTCACCCCTCCACTTT. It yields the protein CASSDSVNSPLHF.

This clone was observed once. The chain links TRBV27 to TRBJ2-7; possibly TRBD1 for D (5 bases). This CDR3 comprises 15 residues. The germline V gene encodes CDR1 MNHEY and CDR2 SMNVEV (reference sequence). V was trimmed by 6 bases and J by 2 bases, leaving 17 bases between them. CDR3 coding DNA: TGTGCCAGCAGCCCCCTTGAGACAGCCACCTACGAGCAGTACTTC. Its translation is CASSPLETATYEQYF.

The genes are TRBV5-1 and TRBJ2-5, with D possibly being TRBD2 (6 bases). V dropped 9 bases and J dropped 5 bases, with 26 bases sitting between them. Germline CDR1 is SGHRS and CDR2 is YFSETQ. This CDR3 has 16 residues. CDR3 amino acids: CATSKLQLGGVETQYF. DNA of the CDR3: TGCGCCACCTCTAAGCTCCAGCTAGGAGGGGTGGAGACCCAGTACTTC.